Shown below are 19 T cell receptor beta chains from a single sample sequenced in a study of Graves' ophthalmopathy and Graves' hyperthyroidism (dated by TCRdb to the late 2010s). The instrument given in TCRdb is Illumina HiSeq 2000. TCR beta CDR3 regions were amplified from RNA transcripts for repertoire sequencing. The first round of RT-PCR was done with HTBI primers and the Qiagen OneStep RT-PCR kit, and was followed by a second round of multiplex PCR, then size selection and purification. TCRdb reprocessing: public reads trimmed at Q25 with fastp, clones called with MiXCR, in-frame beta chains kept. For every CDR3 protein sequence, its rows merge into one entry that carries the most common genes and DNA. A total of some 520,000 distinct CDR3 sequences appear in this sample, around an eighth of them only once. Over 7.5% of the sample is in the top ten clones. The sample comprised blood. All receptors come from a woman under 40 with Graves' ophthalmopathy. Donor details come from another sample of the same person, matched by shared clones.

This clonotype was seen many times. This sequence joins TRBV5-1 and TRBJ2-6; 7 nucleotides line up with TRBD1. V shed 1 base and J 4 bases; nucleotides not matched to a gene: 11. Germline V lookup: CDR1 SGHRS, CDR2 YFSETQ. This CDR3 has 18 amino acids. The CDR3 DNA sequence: TGCGCCAGCAGCTTGTACGTCAGGGGGAAATCCGGGGCCAACGTCCTGACTTTC. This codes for CASSLYVRGKSGANVLTF.

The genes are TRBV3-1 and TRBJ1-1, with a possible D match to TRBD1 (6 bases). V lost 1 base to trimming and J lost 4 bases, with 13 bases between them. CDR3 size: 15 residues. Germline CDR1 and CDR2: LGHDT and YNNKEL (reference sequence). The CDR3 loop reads CASSQATGSGTEAFF. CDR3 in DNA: TGTGCCAGCAGCCAAGCCACAGGGAGTGGCACTGAAGCTTTCTTT.

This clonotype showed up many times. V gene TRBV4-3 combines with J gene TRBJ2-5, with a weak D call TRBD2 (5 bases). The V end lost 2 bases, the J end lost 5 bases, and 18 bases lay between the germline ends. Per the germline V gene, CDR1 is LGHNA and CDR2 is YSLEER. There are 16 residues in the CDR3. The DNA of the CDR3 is TGCGCCAGCAGCCAACCCCTCAGGAGGAGTTTTGAGACCCAGTACTTC. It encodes CASSQPLRRSFETQYF.

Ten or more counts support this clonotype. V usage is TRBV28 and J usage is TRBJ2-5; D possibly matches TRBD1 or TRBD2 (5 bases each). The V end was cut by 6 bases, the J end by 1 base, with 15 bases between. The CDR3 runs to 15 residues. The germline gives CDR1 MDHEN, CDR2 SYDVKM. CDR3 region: CASRPSGRPQETQYF. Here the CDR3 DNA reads TGTGCCAGCAGACCCTCGGGGCGGCCCCAAGAGACCCAGTACTTC. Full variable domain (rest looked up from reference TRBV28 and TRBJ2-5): DVKVTQSSRYLVKRTGEKVFLECVQDMDHENMFWYRQDPGLGLRLIYFSYDVKMKEKGDIPEGYSVSREKKERFSLILESASTNQTSMYLCASRPSGRPQETQYFGPGTRLLVL.

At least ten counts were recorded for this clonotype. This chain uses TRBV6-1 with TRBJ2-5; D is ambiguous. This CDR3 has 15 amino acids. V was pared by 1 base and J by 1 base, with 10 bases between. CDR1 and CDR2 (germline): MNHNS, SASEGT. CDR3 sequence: CASSEGAGAQETQYF. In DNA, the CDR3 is TGTGCCAGCAGTGAAGGGGCAGGAGCCCAAGAGACCCAGTACTTC.

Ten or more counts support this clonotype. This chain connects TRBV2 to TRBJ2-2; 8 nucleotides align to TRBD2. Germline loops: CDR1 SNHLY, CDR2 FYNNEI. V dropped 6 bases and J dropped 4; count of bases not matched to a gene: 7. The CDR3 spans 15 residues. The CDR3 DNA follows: TGTGCCAGCAGGGAACGAACTAGCGGCACCGGGGAGCTGTTTTTT. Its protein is CASRERTSGTGELFF.

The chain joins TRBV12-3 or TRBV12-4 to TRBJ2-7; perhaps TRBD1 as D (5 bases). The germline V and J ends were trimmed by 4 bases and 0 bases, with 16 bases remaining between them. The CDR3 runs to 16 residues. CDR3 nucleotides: TGTGCCAGCAGTTCCCCCCTGTTGGACATCTCCTACGAGCAGTACTTC. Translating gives CASSSPLLDISYEQYF.

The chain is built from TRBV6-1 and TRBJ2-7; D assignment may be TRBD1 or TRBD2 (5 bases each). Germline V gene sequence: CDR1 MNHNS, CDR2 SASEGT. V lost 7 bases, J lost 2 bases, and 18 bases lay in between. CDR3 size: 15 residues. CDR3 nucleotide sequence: TGTGCCAGCACCATGGTTGGGACGCCCGCCTACGAGCAGTACTTC. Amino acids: CASTMVGTPAYEQYF.

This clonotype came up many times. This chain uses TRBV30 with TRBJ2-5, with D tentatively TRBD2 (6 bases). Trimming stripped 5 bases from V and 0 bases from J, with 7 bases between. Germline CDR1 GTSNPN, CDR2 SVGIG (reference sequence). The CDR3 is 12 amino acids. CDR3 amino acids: CAWRENQETQYF. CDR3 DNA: TGTGCCTGGCGGGAGAACCAAGAGACCCAGTACTTC.

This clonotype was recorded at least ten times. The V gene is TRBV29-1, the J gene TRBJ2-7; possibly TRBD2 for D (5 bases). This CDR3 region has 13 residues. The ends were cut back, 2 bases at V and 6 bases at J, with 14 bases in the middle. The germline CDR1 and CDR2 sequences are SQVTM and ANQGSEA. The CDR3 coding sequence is TGCAGCGTTGAACTAGCTCGCGGAATCGAGCAGTACTTC. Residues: CSVELARGIEQYF.

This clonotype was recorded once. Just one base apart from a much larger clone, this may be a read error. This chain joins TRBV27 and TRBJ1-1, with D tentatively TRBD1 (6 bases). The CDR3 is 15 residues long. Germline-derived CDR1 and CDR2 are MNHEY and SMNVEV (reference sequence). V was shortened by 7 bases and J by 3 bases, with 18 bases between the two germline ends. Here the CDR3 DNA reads TGTGCCAGCATTGTCTCCCTAGGGGGGGACACTGAAGCTTTCTTT. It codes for CASIVSLGGDTEAFF.

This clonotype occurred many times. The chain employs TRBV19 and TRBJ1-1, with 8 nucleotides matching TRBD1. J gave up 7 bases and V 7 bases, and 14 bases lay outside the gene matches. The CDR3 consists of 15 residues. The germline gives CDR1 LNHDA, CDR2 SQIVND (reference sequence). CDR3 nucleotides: TGTGCCAGTACCCTCTCCGGGACAGGTGTAGTTGAAGCTTTCTTT. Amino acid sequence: CASTLSGTGVVEAFF.

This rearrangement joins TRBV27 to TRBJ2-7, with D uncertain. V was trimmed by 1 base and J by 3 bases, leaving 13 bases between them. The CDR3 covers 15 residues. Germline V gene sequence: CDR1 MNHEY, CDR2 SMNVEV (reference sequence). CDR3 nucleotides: TGTGCCAGCAGTTTATACACGGACCAACTCTACGAGCAGTACTTC. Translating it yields CASSLYTDQLYEQYF.

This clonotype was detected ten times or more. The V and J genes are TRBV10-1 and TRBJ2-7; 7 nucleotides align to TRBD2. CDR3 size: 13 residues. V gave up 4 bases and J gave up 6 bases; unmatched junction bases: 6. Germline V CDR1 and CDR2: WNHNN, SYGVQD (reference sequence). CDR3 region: CASSVPGGSEQYF. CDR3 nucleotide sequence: TGCGCCAGCAGTGTCCCCGGGGGGAGCGAGCAGTACTTC.

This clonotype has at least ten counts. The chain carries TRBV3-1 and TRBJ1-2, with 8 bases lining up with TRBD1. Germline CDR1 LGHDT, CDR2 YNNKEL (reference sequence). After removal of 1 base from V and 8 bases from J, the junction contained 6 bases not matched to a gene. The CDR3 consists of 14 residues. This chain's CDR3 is CASSQGRGRVGYTF. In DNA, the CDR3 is TGTGCCAGCAGCCAAGGCAGGGGGCGGGTAGGCTACACCTTC.

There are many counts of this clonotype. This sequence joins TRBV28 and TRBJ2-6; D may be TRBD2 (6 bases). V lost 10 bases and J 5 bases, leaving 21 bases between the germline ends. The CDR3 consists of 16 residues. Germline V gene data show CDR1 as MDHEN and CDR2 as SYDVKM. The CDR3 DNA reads TGTGCCACCCATGGGGGGACCTTGGGGAGGGCCAACGTCCTGACTTTC. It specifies CATHGGTLGRANVLTF. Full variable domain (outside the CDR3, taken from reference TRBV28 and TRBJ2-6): DVKVTQSSRYLVKRTGEKVFLECVQDMDHENMFWYRQDPGLGLRLIYFSYDVKMKEKGDIPEGYSVSREKKERFSLILESASTNQTSMYLCATHGGTLGRANVLTFGAGSRLTVL.

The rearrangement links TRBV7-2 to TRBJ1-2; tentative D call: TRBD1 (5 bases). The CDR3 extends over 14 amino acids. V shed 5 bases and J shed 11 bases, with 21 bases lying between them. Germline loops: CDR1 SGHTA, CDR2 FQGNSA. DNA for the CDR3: TGTGCCAGCAGCCCCGGGGACCGGTCGGGTGGTTACACCTTC. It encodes CASSPGDRSGGYTF.

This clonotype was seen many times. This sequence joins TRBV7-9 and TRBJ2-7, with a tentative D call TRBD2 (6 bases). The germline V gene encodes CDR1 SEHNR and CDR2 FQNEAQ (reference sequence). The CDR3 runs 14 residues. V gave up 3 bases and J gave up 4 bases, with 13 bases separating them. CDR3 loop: CASSFAGLRYEQYF. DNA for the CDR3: TGTGCCAGCAGCTTTGCGGGACTTCGTTACGAGCAGTACTTC.

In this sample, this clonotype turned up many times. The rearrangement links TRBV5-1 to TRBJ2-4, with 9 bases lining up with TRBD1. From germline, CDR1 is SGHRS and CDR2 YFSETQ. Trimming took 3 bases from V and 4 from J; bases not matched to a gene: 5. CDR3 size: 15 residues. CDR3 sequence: CASSWGQGGKNIQYF. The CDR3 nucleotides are TGCGCCAGCAGCTGGGGACAGGGAGGGAAAAACATTCAGTACTTC.